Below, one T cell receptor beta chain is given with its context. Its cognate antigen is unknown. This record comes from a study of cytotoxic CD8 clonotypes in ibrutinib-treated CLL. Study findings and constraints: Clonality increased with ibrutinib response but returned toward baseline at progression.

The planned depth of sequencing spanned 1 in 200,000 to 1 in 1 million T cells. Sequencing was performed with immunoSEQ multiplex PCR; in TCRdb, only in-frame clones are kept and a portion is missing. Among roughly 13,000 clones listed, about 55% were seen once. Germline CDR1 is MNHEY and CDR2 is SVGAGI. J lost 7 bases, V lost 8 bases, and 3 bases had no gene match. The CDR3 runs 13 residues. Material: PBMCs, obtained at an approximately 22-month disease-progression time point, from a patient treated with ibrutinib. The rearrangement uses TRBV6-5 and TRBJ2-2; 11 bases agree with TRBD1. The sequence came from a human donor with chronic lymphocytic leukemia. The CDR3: CASRTGGHGELFF. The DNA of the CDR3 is TGTGCCAGCCGGACAGGGGGCCACGGGGAGCTGTTTTTT.